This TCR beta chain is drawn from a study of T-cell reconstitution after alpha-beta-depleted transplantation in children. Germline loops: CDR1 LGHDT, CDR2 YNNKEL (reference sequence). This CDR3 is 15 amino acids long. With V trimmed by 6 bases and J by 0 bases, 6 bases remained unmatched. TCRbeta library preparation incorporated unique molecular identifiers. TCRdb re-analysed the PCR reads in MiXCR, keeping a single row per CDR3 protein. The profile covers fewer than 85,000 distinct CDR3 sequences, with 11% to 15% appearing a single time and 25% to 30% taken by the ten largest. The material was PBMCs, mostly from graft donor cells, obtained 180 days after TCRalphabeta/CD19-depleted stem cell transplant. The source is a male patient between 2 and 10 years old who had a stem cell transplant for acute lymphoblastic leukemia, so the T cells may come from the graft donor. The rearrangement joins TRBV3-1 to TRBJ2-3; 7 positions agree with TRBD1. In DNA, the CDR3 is TGTGCCAGCAGTCCGAGGGGGCTGAGCACAGATACGCAGTATTTT. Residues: CASSPRGLSTDTQYF.